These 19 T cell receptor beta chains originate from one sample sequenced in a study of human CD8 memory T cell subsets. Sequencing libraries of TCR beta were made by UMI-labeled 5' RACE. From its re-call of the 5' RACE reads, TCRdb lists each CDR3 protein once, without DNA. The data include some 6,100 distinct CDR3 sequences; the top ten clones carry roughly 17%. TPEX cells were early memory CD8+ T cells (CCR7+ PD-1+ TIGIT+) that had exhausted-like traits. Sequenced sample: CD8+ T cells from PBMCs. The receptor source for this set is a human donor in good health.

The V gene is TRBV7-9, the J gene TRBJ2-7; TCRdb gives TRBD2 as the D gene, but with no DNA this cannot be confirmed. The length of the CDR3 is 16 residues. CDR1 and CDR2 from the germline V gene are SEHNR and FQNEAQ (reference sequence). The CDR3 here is CASRPAGGGSSYEQYF.

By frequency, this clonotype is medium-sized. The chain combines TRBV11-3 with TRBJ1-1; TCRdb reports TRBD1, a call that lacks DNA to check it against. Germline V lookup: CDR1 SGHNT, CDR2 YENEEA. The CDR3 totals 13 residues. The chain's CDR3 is CASSLSPGTEAFF.

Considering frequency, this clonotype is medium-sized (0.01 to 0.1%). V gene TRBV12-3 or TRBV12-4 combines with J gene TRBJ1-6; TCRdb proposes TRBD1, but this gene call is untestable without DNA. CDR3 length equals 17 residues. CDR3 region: CASSFRYPGGRNSPLHF.

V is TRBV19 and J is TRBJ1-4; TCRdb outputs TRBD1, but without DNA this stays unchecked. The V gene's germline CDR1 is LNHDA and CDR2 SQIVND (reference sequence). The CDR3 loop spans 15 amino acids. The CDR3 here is CASSPGTATNEKLFF. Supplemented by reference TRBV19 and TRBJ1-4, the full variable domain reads DGGITQSPKYLFRKEGQNVTLSCEQNLNHDAMYWYRQDPGQGLRLIYYSQIVNDFQKGDIAEGYSVSREKKESFPLTVTSAQKNPTAFYLCASSPGTATNEKLFFGSGTQLSVL.

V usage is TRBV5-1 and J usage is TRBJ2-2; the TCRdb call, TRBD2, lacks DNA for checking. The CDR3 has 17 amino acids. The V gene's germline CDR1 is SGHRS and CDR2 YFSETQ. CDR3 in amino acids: CASSLLLAGGGTGELFF.

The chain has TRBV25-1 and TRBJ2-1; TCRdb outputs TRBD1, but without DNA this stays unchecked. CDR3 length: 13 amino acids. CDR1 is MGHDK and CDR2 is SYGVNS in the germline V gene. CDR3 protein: CASHAGTGDEQFF.

This chain's CDR3 is CASSLAGSGTYNEQFF. This rearrangement joins TRBV5-1 to TRBJ2-1; TCRdb's D call of TRBD2 is untestable without DNA. This CDR3 is built from 16 residues. Germline-derived CDR1 and CDR2 are SGHRS and YFSETQ.

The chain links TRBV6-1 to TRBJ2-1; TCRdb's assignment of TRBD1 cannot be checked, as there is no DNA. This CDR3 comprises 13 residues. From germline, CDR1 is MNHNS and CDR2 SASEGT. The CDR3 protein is CASSGTGGNEQFF.

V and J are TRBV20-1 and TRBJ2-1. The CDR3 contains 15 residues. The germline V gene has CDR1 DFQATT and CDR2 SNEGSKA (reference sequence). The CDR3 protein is CSASALGSSYNEQFF.

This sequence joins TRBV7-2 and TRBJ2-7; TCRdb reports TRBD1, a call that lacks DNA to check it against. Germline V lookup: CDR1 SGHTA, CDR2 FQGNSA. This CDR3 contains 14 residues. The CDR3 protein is CASSPDRESYEQYF.

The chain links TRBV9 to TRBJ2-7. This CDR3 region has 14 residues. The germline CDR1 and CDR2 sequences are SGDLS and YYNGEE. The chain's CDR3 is CASSVERDGYEQYF.

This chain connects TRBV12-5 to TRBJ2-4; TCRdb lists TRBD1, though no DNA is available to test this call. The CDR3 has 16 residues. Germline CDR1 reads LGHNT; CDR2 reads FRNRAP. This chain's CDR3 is CASGSPRGWVKNIQYF.

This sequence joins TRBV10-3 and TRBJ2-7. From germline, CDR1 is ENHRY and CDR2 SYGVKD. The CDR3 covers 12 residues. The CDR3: CAIKASSYEQYF.

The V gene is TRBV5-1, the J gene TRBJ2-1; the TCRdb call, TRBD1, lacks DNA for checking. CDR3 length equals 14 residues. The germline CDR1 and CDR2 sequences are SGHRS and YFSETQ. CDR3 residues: CASQLGQGDNEQFF.

The CDR3 here is CASGPGDNEQFF. This rearrangement joins TRBV5-8 to TRBJ2-1; no DNA is available, so the TRBD1 call from TCRdb remains unchecked. The CDR3 sequence is 12 residues long. Germline V gives CDR1 SGHTS, CDR2 YDEGEE. Full variable domain (missing parts from reference TRBV5-8 and TRBJ2-1): EAGVTQSPTHLIKTRGQQATLRCSPISGHTSVYWYQQALGLGLQFLLWYDEGEERNRGNFPPRFSGRQFPNYSSELNVNALELEDSALYLCASGPGDNEQFFGPGTRLTVL.

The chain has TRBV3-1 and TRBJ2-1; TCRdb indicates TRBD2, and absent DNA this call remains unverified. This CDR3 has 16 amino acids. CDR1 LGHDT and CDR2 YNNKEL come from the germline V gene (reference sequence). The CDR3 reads CASSQVQLAGNNEQFF.

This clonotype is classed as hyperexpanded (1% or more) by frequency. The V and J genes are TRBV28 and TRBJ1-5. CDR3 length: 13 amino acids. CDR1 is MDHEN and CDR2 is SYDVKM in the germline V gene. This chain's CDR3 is CATQWRGNQPQHF.

The CDR3: CSARGGTSGGQRYDYNEQFF. J is TRBJ2-1 and V is TRBV20-1; TCRdb selects TRBD2, and the lack of DNA leaves this call unchecked. The length of the CDR3 is 20 residues. Germline-derived CDR1 and CDR2 are DFQATT and SNEGSKA (reference sequence).

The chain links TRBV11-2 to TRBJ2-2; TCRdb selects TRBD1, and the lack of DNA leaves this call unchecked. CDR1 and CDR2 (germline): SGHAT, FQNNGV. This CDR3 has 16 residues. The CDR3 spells CASSLDRGQNTGELFF.